Here is one TCR beta chain with its context. Its target antigen remains unknown. No much larger clonotype is one base removed from it; base qualities were not supplied. Libraries were constructed by the immunoSEQ multiplex PCR assay. The multiplex PCR relied on a mix of 60 forward primers for TCR Vbeta segments and 13 reverse primers for TCR Jbeta segments. The CDR3 region of rearranged TCR beta genes was amplified from genomic DNA with a multiplex PCR assay. Amplified TCR beta libraries were sequenced as 87-base-pair reads on the Illumina HiSeq System. The paper's data handling went like this. A later analysis tallied roughly 80 million unique TCR beta chains across the 700 or so repertoires, and about 12 million of those chains were shared by two or more donors. A nearest-neighbor algorithm error-corrected the raw reads and collapsed the reads into unique sequences, merging closely related sequences to remove PCR and sequencing errors. CDR3 sequences were aligned to IMGT reference sequences to assign V, D and J gene segments. For a sequence to be retained, a match of at least six nucleotides was required to both a V gene segment and a J gene segment. A rearrangement counted as productive if the CDR3 had no stop codons and remained in frame with V and J, and every other rearrangement counted as non-productive. CDR3 was defined according to IMGT convention as the region running from the second conserved V-encoded cysteine to the conserved J-encoded phenylalanine. In an earlier analysis of 500 to 650 of the donors, sequences lacking an unambiguous match to a single V gene segment were excluded. In an earlier analysis of 450 to 700 of the donors, V segments were called functional above 56.7% productive rearrangements and were called segregating when the between-donor standard deviation exceeded 5%. A statistical classification framework was built to diagnose cytomegalovirus status from the catalog of TCR beta chain sequences. A later analysis assigned V and J genes by comparing TCR nucleotide sequences with IMGT/GENE-DB human TR gene sequences. The TCRdist pipeline was used in a later analysis to assign CDR3 sequences and most-parsimonious VDJ recombination scenarios. A later analysis defined each TCR beta chain by its CDR3 amino acid sequence plus V-gene family, and excluded reads lacking a unique V-gene family. In a later analysis, a few hundred highly shared, low-generation-probability nucleotide sequences were removed to address suspected cross-contamination and a sequencing artifact. In a later analysis, a clonal expansion index for each public chain was calculated from normalized within-repertoire ranks of inferred template counts. A later analysis computed generation probabilities with a VDJ recombination model fitted to out-of-frame rearrangements, and checked the results against IGoR. In a later analysis, TCR-TCR, TCR-HLA and TCR-CMV co-occurrence was scored with hypergeometric tests, and a repertoire-size bias correction was applied to TCR pairs. In a later analysis, false discovery rates were estimated by permuting HLA or CMV assignments 20 times. In a later analysis, co-occurring TCRs were grouped using DBSCAN, with TCRdist sequence similarity added in when clustering inside HLA-allele-positive subsets. Repertoires with fewer than 30,000 or more than 120,000 public chains were left out of co-occurrence clustering, as were five repertoires with anomalous nucleotide sharing. In TCRdb, the immuneACCESS table is reduced to in-frame sequences with V and J assigned. These tables do not hold every clone; where another copy was compared, an unresolved V gene accounts for under half, and the others remain unexplained. V and J calls and clone size are given by that table; D and trimming were obtained from the DNA. In all, the sample holds 62,000 or so clones, and approximately 89% of those were seen once. In total, the top ten clones hold about 1.5% of the sample.

The sample originates from a study of cytomegalovirus exposure and HLA in healthy donors (TCRdb year 2017). About the investigation overall: An earlier analysis of roughly 610 of the donors reported about 300 Gb of sequence data and 95 million to 140 million unique TCR beta sequences obtained from some 170 million T cells. The study profiled the T cell repertoires of 666 subjects by immunosequencing and related them to cytomegalovirus serostatus. To study patterns of TCR occurrence, a later analysis re-analyzed previously published TCR beta repertoires from 600 to 750 donors and added high-resolution HLA genotyping. All discovery cohort repertoires had been generated on a single sequencing platform. An early release that covered roughly 600 HLA-typed donors contained about 290 gigabases of sequencing data and 75 million to 100 million unique TCR sequences. Of the 350 to 400 genotyped donors, roughly 85% fell in the genetic ancestry cluster associated with self-reported Caucasian donors. Typing coverage varied by locus: roughly 620-640 donors for A, B, C, DRB1 and DQB1; 522 for DQA1; 606 for DPA1; 400 to 480 for DPB1. In a later genetic analysis, genome-wide SNP genotypes for about 65% of the 666 donors were used, and that subset was treated as a discovery cohort. HLA typing covered class I and class II loci at four-digit resolution. The aim of the study was to test whether cataloging public T cell receptors could identify signatures of past pathogen exposure. Across 300 to 500 genotyped donors of the cohort, an average of roughly 250,000 unique TCR beta nucleotide sequences per donor were sequenced, and roughly a sixth of those sequences were non-productive. Donor age, sex, ethnicity and CMV serostatus were compiled alongside the repertoire data. Because of strong linkage in the cohort, roughly five DR-DQ haplotypes were treated as single units for association and clustering. High-throughput TCR immunosequencing, statistical association of individual TCRs with disease status, and machine learning were combined to predict cytomegalovirus infection status. In addition to the first cohort of 650 to 800 subjects, a separate validation cohort of over 90 different subjects was used. Rather than using new phenotypic data, the later analysis identified candidate immune exposures from TCR beta sequences and from how often those sequences occurred across donors. To decide whether each TCR beta V gene segment behaved as functional or pseudogenic, an earlier analysis of approximately 590 of the donors relied on high-throughput TCR beta sequencing.

Including cysteine and phenylalanine, the CDR3 has 15 amino acids. The DNA shown is the 45-base CDR3, in frame from base 1. Relative to germline, V is 1 base shorter and J is 5 bases shorter, with 15 bases between their ends. Sequences SGDLS (CDR1) and YYNGEE (CDR2) are obtained from the germline V gene. Broad study findings and their caveats: When HLA alleles, especially DR and DQ, strongly co-occurred, attributing TCR associations to individual alleles was difficult. A further reported finding was that TCR beta sequences accurately predicted the HLA-A and HLA-B alleles for most subjects in the first cohort. Roughly uniform sequencing depth across donors was assumed in presence/absence analyses, although this assumption may not hold. Because the 87-base-pair reads could not distinguish some IMGT-functional V segments, including TRBV6-2 and TRBV6-3, those segments were excluded. A total of 164 TCR beta chains were listed by the study as associated with cytomegalovirus. In an earlier analysis of around 500 of the donors, most TCR beta V segments appeared in productive rearrangements about 87% or about 30% of the time, broadly matching IMGT annotations. The authors suggested that the approach could potentially be generalized to other disease states and immunological phenotypes. At a false discovery rate of 0.05, a later analysis linked 16,000 or so TCR beta sequences to specific HLA alleles. The only immune exposure information available for the cohort was CMV serostatus. A later analysis found that HLA-associated TCR beta chains were more clonally expanded and had lower generation probabilities than equally common non-associated chains. This cohort had only TCR beta chains sequenced, and the lack of alpha or paired-chain data limited which features could be detected. Compared with the roughly 670-donor mean, donors in an Asian-associated ancestry cluster had fewer N-insertions in productive TCRs, according to a later genetic analysis. The classifier was reported to diagnose cytomegalovirus status with high specificity and sensitivity in both the original and validation cohorts. A later analysis reported that several top co-occurrence clusters appeared linked to parvovirus B19, influenza, CMV and Epstein-Barr virus. In a later analysis, TCR association rates were found to vary across HLA loci, with the most associated TCRs seen for DRB1 alleles and the fewest for HLA-C alleles. HLA typing was unavailable for some donors at each locus, so association tests used only the typed subset. In vitro tests confirmed that three of the cytomegalovirus-associated TCR beta chains recognize cytomegalovirus antigens. Over 15 rarely observed V segments, including chromosome 9 orphons, were excluded from the earlier analysis of a few hundred of the donors because counts were too low. Across donors, most TCR sequences were observed very rarely, whereas some public TCRs were present in many individuals. According to a later analysis, most CMV-associated TCR beta chains appeared to be HLA-restricted, and the HLA associations seemed to be driven largely by CMV exposure. An association between a missense DCLRE1C variant and V-gene and J-gene trimming of TCR beta chains was found in a later genetic analysis and replicated in an independent cohort. A cluster of highly shared sequence variants was judged likely to represent a technical artifact of the sequencing pipeline. Linkage disequilibrium might explain the correlated functional status among segregating V segments, but an unknown experimental factor could not be excluded.

The cohort was made up of several hundred healthy bone marrow donors. Cohort members were all nominally healthy when sampled, although unrecorded immune exposures were likely present. The donor tested CMV seronegative, placing the donor among the 350 to 400 seronegative members of the cohort. Every donor gave a peripheral blood sample, and the peripheral blood mononuclear cells from that sample were used for TCR beta sequencing. Genomic DNA was extracted from the blood cell samples with the Qiagen DNeasy Blood Extraction Kit. The chain joins TRBV9 to TRBJ2-5; TRBD2 might be the D gene, on 7 matching bases. The receptor comes from a young man in good health and CMV-seronegative. Sequencing used PBMCs. The CDR3 corresponds to CASSVRGGAGETQYF. The DNA sequence is given as TGTGCCAGCAGCGTAAGAGGGGGGGCCGGGGAGACCCAGTACTTC.